This T cell receptor beta chain was identified in a study of blood T cell repertoires in COVID-19. Study-level information: Italy, Spain and the United States were the sources of the convalescent and acute COVID-19 samples.

V shed 6 bases and J shed 7 bases, with 15 bases lying between them. The germline CDR1 and CDR2 sequences are SGHTA and FQGTGA. The CDR3 contains 14 residues. In the authors' workflow: Estimation of nucleated cell counts relied on the amplification of reference gene primers. Only in-frame clones appear in the TCRdb table, and some are missing; sequencing was by immunoSEQ multiplex PCR. That table furnishes V, J and clone size, whereas the DNA furnished D and trimming. The data show some 190,000 clones, roughly 87% seen once. The Seattle patients joined while their infection was active and were tracked longitudinally afterward.

The receptor comes from a woman in her sixties with COVID-19, enrolled during active disease. Sequencing used peripheral blood. This rearrangement joins TRBV7-3 to TRBJ1-4, with D maybe TRBD1 (5 bases). In DNA, the CDR3 is TGTGCCAGCAGACTTGGGGGGTTTTCTGAAAAACTGTTTTTT. Translating it yields CASRLGGFSEKLFF.